A single T cell receptor beta chain is shown here with its context. This specimen comes from a study of low-dose radiotherapy and immunotherapy resistance in tumors. Time point reported: before trial treatment. Both a constant-region primer and a V-primer adapter served to amplify TCRs across 15 to 25 PCR cycles. TCRdb reanalysed the reads using MiXCR and keeps one entry per CDR3 protein. The data contain some 45,000 distinct CDR3 sequences, over 9.5% of them singletons. The CDR3 sequence is 15 residues long. Germline V gene data show CDR1 as MGHRA and CDR2 as YSYEKL. Trimming took 5 bases from V and 1 from J, leaving 14 bases between them.

This clonotype originated in a female donor with ovarian cancer. This chain uses TRBV4-1 with TRBJ2-5; no reliable D call. Sequencing was performed on PBMCs, taken before treatment. The CDR3 reads CASSESATSQETQYF. Here the CDR3 DNA reads TGCGCCAGCAGCGAATCGGCGACCTCCCAAGAGACCCAGTACTTC.